This entry lists 2 T cell receptor beta chains sequenced from one sample in a study of tumor-infiltrating lymphocytes in primary liver carcinoma. The template, approximately 500 ng total RNA, yielded TCR beta cDNA made with a constant-region primer. Libraries of TCR beta came from three nested multiplex PCR rounds with slightly modified ARM-PCR. The first two PCR rounds used TRBV1-TRBV30 forward primers with a C-beta reverse primer, about 10 cycles each. MiXCR, applied by TCRdb to the multiplex PCR reads, yields one record per CDR3 protein. The sample lists approximately 310,000 distinct CDR3 sequences, around three fifths occurring once. Germline DNA was also extracted, with blood RNA taken from unsorted whole blood. Sequencing input: peripheral blood. The receptor set was obtained from a man between 35 and 55 years old with primary liver carcinoma and hepatitis B virus infection.

This clonotype was detected only a few times. This chain uses TRBV7-9 with TRBJ2-2; D may correspond to TRBD1 or TRBD2 (5 bases each). CDR3 length: 14 residues. In germline, CDR1 is SEHNR, CDR2 FQNEAQ (reference sequence). Trimming took off 3 bases at V and 6 bases at J, with 11 bases between the two ends. The CDR3 reads CASSFGRGPGELFF. In DNA form, the CDR3 reads TGTGCCAGCAGCTTTGGTCGGGGACCCGGGGAGCTGTTTTTT.

Details on this clonotype: A junction boundary mismatches the germline segment, possibly from a read error. V and J are TRBV6-2 or TRBV6-3 and TRBJ2-7; D possibly uses TRBD1 or TRBD2 (5 bases each). The CDR3 is 14 amino acids. Germline values: CDR1 MNHEY, CDR2 SVGEGT. The CDR3 coding sequence is TGTGTCAGCATGCATTCAGGGACGGCCAGCGAGCAGTACTTC. Translation: CVSMHSGTASEQYF.